Shown below are 30 T cell receptor beta chains from a single sample sequenced in a study of Ad26.COV2.S vaccination and SARS-CoV-2 variants. Treatment: over 15 received Ad26.COV2.S at low or high dose, single or two shots; about 5 received placebo; per-sample allocation not given. Sampling happened 63 days after the first vaccine or placebo injection. Method: immunoSEQ multiplex PCR; TCRdb's copy keeps in-frame clones and lacks some. The profile covers around 420,000 clones, with 85% to 90% appearing a single time and around 3.6% taken by the ten largest. The source material was peripheral blood, sampled in a trial of Ad26.COV2.S vaccine versus placebo. Receptor source: a person aged 18-60 years who received the Ad26.COV2.S COVID-19 vaccine or a placebo.

V gene TRBV11-2 combines with J gene TRBJ2-2; 8 bases fit TRBD2. The CDR3 totals 15 residues. Germline CDR1 reads SGHAT; CDR2 reads FQNNGV. J lost 9 bases, V lost 5 bases, and 11 bases had no gene match. CDR3 bases: TGTGCCAGCAGCAGTGGGACTAGGTCTGTTCGGGAGCTGTTTTTT. This codes for CASSSGTRSVRELFF.

Details on this clone: Other DNA sequences of this sample code for an identical CDR3. The rearrangement links TRBV9 to TRBJ2-1; 7 bases fit TRBD2. The CDR3 contains 15 residues. J lost 0 bases, V lost 0 bases, and 0 bases had no gene match. Germline lookup yields CDR1 SGDLS and CDR2 YYNGEE. CDR3 sequence reads: CASSVGTSSYNEQFF. The CDR3 DNA is TGTGCCAGCAGCGTAGGGACTAGCTCCTACAATGAGCAGTTCTTC.

The table lists this clone with a count of one. The V and J genes are TRBV18 and TRBJ2-5, with 9 positions matching TRBD1. The CDR3 runs 14 residues. V was clipped by 3 bases and J by 3 bases; unmatched bases: 2. CDR1 KGHSH and CDR2 LQKENI come from the germline V gene. This chain's CDR3 is CASSPTGGEETQYF. The CDR3 DNA is TGTGCCAGCTCACCTACAGGGGGCGAAGAGACCCAGTACTTC.

V and J are TRBV30 and TRBJ1-2; 7 nucleotides align to TRBD1. Germline V gene lookup returns CDR1 GTSNPN and CDR2 SVGIG (reference sequence). The CDR3 extends over 12 amino acids. V lost 7 bases, J lost 4 bases, and 6 bases stayed unmatched. The CDR3 sequence: CALYPGGYGYTF. The CDR3 DNA follows: TGTGCCTTGTACCCAGGGGGCTATGGCTACACCTTC.

J is TRBJ1-6 and V is TRBV7-2, with a tentative D call TRBD1 (5 bases). This CDR3 spans 15 amino acids. V lost 1 base to trimming and J lost 5 bases, with 9 bases between them. Germline V gene lookup returns CDR1 SGHTA and CDR2 FQGNSA. The CDR3 is CASSLGGADNSPLHF. The CDR3 DNA follows: TGTGCCAGCAGCTTAGGGGGCGCGGATAATTCACCCCTCCACTTT.

J is TRBJ2-5 and V is TRBV29-1; perhaps TRBD2 as D (7 bases). Per the germline V gene, CDR1 is SQVTM and CDR2 is ANQGSEA. The V gene lost 4 bases and the J gene lost 7 bases, with 25 bases spanning the gap. The CDR3 length is 16 residues. For the CDR3, the DNA is TGCAGCGTTGCCCGGGTTGGGGGGGCGCCACGAAGGACCCAGTACTTC. Amino acid sequence: CSVARVGGAPRRTQYF.

In the case of this clone: One end of the junction does not line up with germline, which may come from a read error. The V gene is TRBV10-3, the J gene TRBJ2-7, with D unclear. This CDR3 spans 12 amino acids. The germline gives CDR1 ENHRY, CDR2 SYGVKD. This CDR3 is CAISEGRAGVNF. In nucleotides, the CDR3 is TGTGCCATCAGTGAAGGAAGGGCCGGAGTGAACTTC.

This rearrangement joins TRBV29-1 to TRBJ2-2; D gene uncertain. Germline V gene lookup returns CDR1 SQVTM and CDR2 ANQGSEA. V was pared by 2 bases and J by 4 bases, with 8 bases between. The CDR3 is made up of 13 amino acids. CDR3 amino acids: CSVEHKTTGELFF. DNA for the CDR3: TGCAGCGTTGAACACAAAACCACCGGGGAGCTGTTTTTT.

The chain employs TRBV30 and TRBJ2-5; the match to TRBD2 covers 7 bases. With 0 bases clipped from V and 1 base from J, the junction kept 2 bases outside the gene matches. The CDR3 is 14 residues long. Germline V lookup: CDR1 GTSNPN, CDR2 SVGIG (reference sequence). The DNA for the CDR3 is TGTGCCTGGAGTGTCGGGGGGACCCAAGAGACCCAGTACTTC. This translates into CAWSVGGTQETQYF.

The chain couples TRBV11-2 to TRBJ1-1; perhaps TRBD1 as D (6 bases). V was cut by 3 bases and J by 4 bases, with 9 bases left in between. Germline V gene sequence: CDR1 SGHAT, CDR2 FQNNGV. The CDR3 spans 13 residues. The CDR3 region is CASSFRRGTEAFF. The CDR3 coding sequence is TGTGCCAGCAGCTTCCGCAGGGGCACTGAAGCTTTCTTT.

The V and J genes are TRBV5-1 and TRBJ2-1; perhaps D is TRBD1 or TRBD2 (5 bases each). The CDR3 runs 15 residues. Deletions cut 6 bases from V and 7 bases from J, with 20 bases between. Germline V gives CDR1 SGHRS, CDR2 YFSETQ. The CDR3 DNA sequence: TGCGCCAGCACCCCACAGGCTCCCCCGGGAAATGAGCAGTTCTTC. It yields the protein CASTPQAPPGNEQFF.

This chain uses TRBV5-1 with TRBJ2-1; a weak D match, TRBD1 (5 bases). Per the germline V gene, CDR1 is SGHRS and CDR2 is YFSETQ. This CDR3 comprises 15 residues. The germline V and J ends were trimmed by 5 bases and 0 bases, with 12 bases remaining between them. The CDR3 DNA follows: TGCGCCAGCAGTCCTGGTGACAGCTCCTACAATGAGCAGTTCTTC. Its protein product is CASSPGDSSYNEQFF.

The chain is built from TRBV12-5 and TRBJ1-4; no firm D call. V lost 5 bases, J lost 7 bases, and 8 bases lay in between. Germline V lookup: CDR1 LGHNT, CDR2 FRNRAP. The CDR3 contains 12 residues. CDR3 sequence reads: CASGRRGEKLFF. CDR3 nucleotide sequence: TGTGCTAGTGGTCGACGGGGTGAAAAACTGTTTTTT.

The chain carries TRBV5-1 and TRBJ2-7; D call uncertain. CDR3 length: 11 residues. V was trimmed by 4 bases and J by 7 bases, leaving 9 bases between them. The germline V gene encodes CDR1 SGHRS and CDR2 YFSETQ. CDR3 loop: CASSLGIEQYF. DNA of the CDR3: TGCGCCAGCAGCCTGGGGATTGAGCAGTACTTC. Combining the CDR3 with reference TRBV5-1 and TRBJ2-7 gives the whole variable domain KAGVTQTPRYLIKTRGQQVTLSCSPISGHRSVSWYQQTPGQGLQFLFEYFSETQRNKGNFPGRFSGRQFSNSRSEMNVSTLELGDSALYLCASSLGIEQYFGPGTRLTVT.

Of note for this clone: Other DNA sequences of this sample code for an identical CDR3. This chain connects TRBV3-1 (or the pseudogene TRBV3-2) to TRBJ2-3; 10 bases fit TRBD2. The CDR3 loop spans 16 amino acids. Germline V gives CDR1 LGHDT, CDR2 YNNKEL (reference sequence). V shed 0 bases and J 3 bases; nucleotides not matched to a gene: 3. The chain's CDR3 is CASSQDLAGGTDTQYF. For the CDR3, the DNA is TGTGCCAGCAGCCAAGACTTAGCGGGGGGTACAGATACGCAGTATTTT.

The rearrangement links TRBV6-2 or TRBV6-3 to TRBJ1-2; TRBD1 agrees at 8 bases. CDR1 is MNHEY and CDR2 is SVGEGT in the germline V gene. CDR3 length equals 14 residues. The J segment lost 7 bases and the V segment lost 0 bases, leaving 4 bases of the junction unmatched. CDR3 sequence: CASSYSDRARGYTF. The CDR3 nucleotides read TGTGCCAGCAGTTACTCGGACAGGGCCCGTGGCTACACCTTC.

The chain uses TRBV4-3 and TRBJ1-1; TRBD1 is a possible D gene (5 bases). The V end lost 0 bases, the J end lost 5 bases, and 13 bases lay between the germline ends. Germline lookup yields CDR1 LGHNA and CDR2 YSLEER. This CDR3 contains 15 residues. The CDR3 DNA follows: TGCGCCAGCAGCCAAGATTCCGGGCGGGGGACTGAAGCTTTCTTT. Its protein is CASSQDSGRGTEAFF.

The CDR3 loop is CAWKEGQETQYF. CDR3 in DNA: TGTGCCTGGAAAGAGGGGCAAGAGACCCAGTACTTC. The gene calls are TRBV30 and TRBJ2-5; D tentatively reads TRBD1 or TRBD2 (5 bases each). V lost 4 bases and J lost 2, with 8 bases in between. The CDR3 loop spans 12 amino acids. Germline V lookup: CDR1 GTSNPN, CDR2 SVGIG (reference sequence).

The V and J genes are TRBV4-1 and TRBJ1-1; maybe TRBD1 (5 bases). Trimming cost V 1 base and J 0 bases, with 15 bases left between them. From germline, CDR1 is MGHRA and CDR2 YSYEKL. The CDR3 extends over 17 amino acids. The CDR3 coding sequence is TGCGCCAGCAGCCAAGGGCTGGGACGGAGTCTGAACACTGAAGCTTTCTTT. Its translation is CASSQGLGRSLNTEAFF.

The genes are TRBV9 and TRBJ2-7; D is perhaps TRBD1 or TRBD2 (5 bases each). V dropped 0 bases and J dropped 3 bases, with 13 bases sitting between them. Germline CDR1 is SGDLS and CDR2 is YYNGEE. The CDR3 is made up of 15 amino acids. The CDR3 nucleotides are TGTGCCAGCAGCGTAGGAGGAGAGAGGGGCTACGAGCAGTACTTC. As protein: CASSVGGERGYEQYF. The complete variable domain, with remaining parts taken from reference TRBV9 and TRBJ2-7, reads DSGVTQTPKHLITATGQRVTLRCSPRSGDLSVYWYQQSLDQGLQFLIQYYNGEERAKGNILERFSAQQFPDLHSELNLSSLELGDSALYFCASSVGGERGYEQYFGPGTRLTVT.

CDR3 sequence (DNA): TGTGCCAGCAGCCCCGTGTCAGTCAGCACAGATACGCAGTATTTT. Residues: CASSPVSVSTDTQYF. The V gene is TRBV7-2, the J gene TRBJ2-3, with no clear D. CDR1 SGHTA and CDR2 FQGNSA come from the germline V gene. This CDR3 has 15 residues. Trimming pared 5 bases from V and 0 bases from J, leaving 12 bases between.

The genes are TRBV2 and TRBJ2-2; 11 bases match TRBD2. CDR1 and CDR2 (germline): SNHLY, FYNNEI. The CDR3 has 16 amino acids. The J segment lost 7 bases and the V segment lost 3 bases, leaving 7 bases of the junction unmatched. The CDR3 DNA reads TGTGCCAGCAGTGAGGTAGCGGGGGGGATCTACGGGGAGCTGTTTTTT. It translates to CASSEVAGGIYGELFF.

CDR3 in amino acids: CASSMGGRRIYEQYF. In DNA, the CDR3 is TGTGCCAGTAGTATGGGGGGGAGGCGAATCTACGAGCAGTACTTC. This chain joins TRBV19 and TRBJ2-7; 7 nucleotides match TRBD2. Trimming took 3 bases from V and 3 from J; bases not matched to a gene: 8. Germline lookup yields CDR1 LNHDA and CDR2 SQIVND (reference sequence). The CDR3 sequence is 15 residues long.

The chain has TRBV7-2 and TRBJ1-4, with D perhaps matching TRBD1 (6 bases). CDR1 and CDR2 (germline): SGHTA, FQGNSA. This CDR3 contains 15 residues. Trimming took 2 bases from V and 8 from J, leaving 15 bases between them. CDR3 in amino acids: CASSLRGPGEEKLFF. The CDR3 DNA reads as TGTGCCAGCAGCTTACGGGGACCAGGGGAAGAAAAACTGTTTTTT.

The J gene is TRBJ2-1, the V gene TRBV6-2 or TRBV6-3; D not resolved. Deletions cut 1 base from V and 6 bases from J, with 4 bases between. This CDR3 has 12 amino acids. Germline V lookup: CDR1 MNHEY, CDR2 SVGEGT. The CDR3 sequence: CASSYFSNEQFF. The CDR3 DNA follows: TGTGCCAGCAGTTACTTTAGCAATGAGCAGTTCTTC.

Comment on this clone: Other nucleotide sequences from this sample produce the same CDR3. The chain links TRBV18 to TRBJ2-2; D uncertain. The germline V gene encodes CDR1 KGHSH and CDR2 LQKENI. The CDR3 runs to 12 residues. The V end lost 3 bases, the J end lost 1 base, and 0 bases lay between the germline ends. CDR3 in amino acids: CASSPNTGELFF. The CDR3, as DNA: TGTGCCAGCTCACCGAACACCGGGGAGCTGTTTTTT. Using reference TRBV18 and TRBJ2-2 for the parts outside the CDR3, the full variable domain is NAGVMQNPRHLVRRRGQEARLRCSPMKGHSHVYWYRQLPEEGLKFMVYLQKENIIDESGMPKERFSAEFPKEGPSILRIQQVVRGDSAAYFCASSPNTGELFFGEGSRLTVL.

This chain uses TRBV7-8 with TRBJ1-1; D remains unclear. V shed 6 bases and J shed 1 base, with 3 bases lying between them. CDR3 length equals 11 residues. Germline assignment: CDR1 SGHVS and CDR2 FQNEAQ. The CDR3 sequence: CASRENTEAFF. In DNA, the CDR3 is TGTGCCAGCAGAGAGAACACTGAAGCTTTCTTT.

This clone occurred once. The genes are TRBV18 and TRBJ1-3, with a weak D call TRBD1 (5 bases). The CDR3 spans 15 residues. Per germline, CDR1 KGHSH and CDR2 LQKENI. Trimming removed 6 bases at V and 5 bases at J, with 17 bases between. The CDR3 here is CASSPGSGGRNTIYF. CDR3 coding DNA: TGTGCCAGCTCCCCCGGGAGCGGGGGTCGAAACACCATATATTTT.

The rearrangement joins TRBV3-1 (or the pseudogene TRBV3-2) to TRBJ2-7, with TRBD2 matching over 7 bases. V lost 7 bases, J lost 0 bases, and 9 bases stayed unmatched. Germline V gene data show CDR1 as LGHDT and CDR2 as YNNKEL (reference sequence). The CDR3 sequence is 15 residues long. The CDR3 loop is CASIVKVAGSYEQYF. The CDR3 DNA sequence: TGTGCCAGCATTGTGAAGGTAGCGGGCTCCTACGAGCAGTACTTC.

This clone was counted a single time. The chain has TRBV6-5 and TRBJ2-7; 7 bases line up with TRBD2. Unmatched junction bases numbered 12, after V lost 10 bases and J lost 6 bases. The CDR3 loop spans 13 amino acids. CDR1 is MNHEY, CDR2 SVGAGI, per germline. This chain's CDR3 is CATAGVQGSEQYF. CDR3 in DNA: TGTGCCACCGCGGGGGTTCAAGGGAGCGAGCAGTACTTC.